The source of this TCR beta chain is a study of blood T cells in healthy people across ages. The CDR3 runs 18 residues. The germline V gene has CDR1 DFQATT and CDR2 SNEGSKA (reference sequence). Trimming cost V 0 bases and J 4 bases, with 22 bases left between them. Using a J-beta primer mix together with a sample-barcoded 5' primer, a second PCR was run for about 7 to 12 cycles. Tagging of each cDNA molecule was performed by a template-switch adaptor with 12 random nucleotides. Each CDR3 protein is one row after TCRdb ran MiXCR on the 5' RACE reads. The sample contains over 600,000 distinct CDR3 sequences, under 25% of which appear only once. This clonotype was counted only a few times.

Sequenced: blood. The chain joins TRBV20-1 to TRBJ1-5, with a possible D match to TRBD1 (5 bases). The sequence derives from a man between 65 and 85 years old in good health. The CDR3 loop reads CSARDRVGGSVENQPQHF. CDR3 nucleotide sequence: TGCAGTGCTAGAGATCGTGTGGGGGGGTCGGTGGAAAATCAGCCCCAGCATTTT.